The 32 T cell receptor beta chains below all came from one sample that was sequenced in a study of T cell repertoires in cytomegalovirus infection. TCRdb redid the calling of the reads with MiXCR, one entry per CDR3 protein. The sample lists 150,000 to 200,000 distinct CDR3 sequences, roughly a fifth occurring once. The sequencing sample was made of PBMCs. These receptors came from a human donor in good health (CMV status not recorded). Some clones in this sample may be carry-over from other donors' samples.

The table lists this clonotype with a few counts. The chain is built from TRBV24-1 and TRBJ1-4; TRBD1 might be the D (6 bases). This CDR3 spans 17 amino acids. Germline CDR1 reads KGHDR; CDR2 reads SFDVKD. V shed 0 bases and J shed 6 bases, with 16 bases lying between them. DNA of the CDR3: TGTGCCACCAGTGATTTGGAGTTCGACAGGTATGATGAAAAACTGTTTTTT. Protein product: CATSDLEFDRYDEKLFF.

The chain combines TRBV29-1 with TRBJ2-6; no firm D call. The CDR3 has 14 amino acids. The V end lost 7 bases, the J end lost 1 base, and 11 bases lay between the germline ends. Germline V lookup: CDR1 SQVTM, CDR2 ANQGSEA. The CDR3 is CSASDGSGANVLTF. Written as DNA, the CDR3 is TGCAGCGCCTCGGACGGGTCTGGGGCCAACGTCCTGACTTTC.

In DNA form, the CDR3 reads TGTGCCAGCAGTTATAATCTCCTCTCCTACGAGCAGTACTTC. Translating gives CASSYNLLSYEQYF. The genes are TRBV6-5 and TRBJ2-7, with D uncertain. From germline, CDR1 is MNHEY and CDR2 SVGAGI. CDR3 length: 14 residues. Trimming pared 3 bases from V and 0 bases from J, leaving 9 bases between.

The V and J genes are TRBV6-5 and TRBJ2-3; 12 bases fit TRBD2. There are 15 residues in the CDR3. V shed 6 bases and J 3 bases; nucleotides not matched to a gene: 4. The germline V gene encodes CDR1 MNHEY and CDR2 SVGAGI. In DNA, the CDR3 is TGTGCCAGCAGCGCCGGACTAGCGGGGACAGATACGCAGTATTTT. Amino acids: CASSAGLAGTDTQYF.

This clonotype was seen a few times. The genes are TRBV6-6 and TRBJ1-1; TRBD1 is a possible D gene (5 bases). The germline V gene encodes CDR1 MNHNY and CDR2 SVGAGI (reference sequence). Deletions cut 5 bases from V and 1 base from J, with 14 bases between. The CDR3 has 15 residues. CDR3 DNA: TGTGCCAGCAGTCTTCCTCGGACACCGAACACTGAAGCTTTCTTT. This encodes CASSLPRTPNTEAFF.

The V gene is TRBV20-1, the J gene TRBJ2-7; no definite D call. The CDR3 covers 13 residues. Germline assignment: CDR1 DFQATT and CDR2 SNEGSKA (reference sequence). V shed 6 bases and J shed 0 bases, with 12 bases lying between them. The CDR3 region has the DNA TGCAGTGCCCTAAAAAGGAGCTCCTACGAGCAGTACTTC. This translates into CSALKRSSYEQYF.

The chain joins TRBV6-2 or TRBV6-3 to TRBJ2-7; no firm D call. The CDR3 is 13 residues long. V was shortened by 9 bases and J by 3 bases, with 15 bases between the two germline ends. Germline V gene sequence: CDR1 MNHEY, CDR2 SVGEGT. The CDR3: CASRSGRRYEQYF. The CDR3 DNA reads as TGTGCCAGTAGAAGTGGGCGGCGCTACGAGCAGTACTTC.

This clonotype was seen many times. The J gene is TRBJ2-1, the V gene TRBV7-3; D possibly corresponds to TRBD2 (7 bases). Trimming stripped 5 bases from V and 9 bases from J, with 17 bases between. This CDR3 region has 14 residues. Germline V gene lookup returns CDR1 SGHTA and CDR2 FQGTGA. Here the CDR3 reads CASSRNGGQGEQFF. In DNA form, the CDR3 reads TGTGCCAGCAGCCGAAACGGGGGGCAGGGTGAGCAGTTCTTC.

This clonotype has more than one count but fewer than ten. V usage is TRBV6-2 or TRBV6-3 and J usage is TRBJ2-3; 7 bases map to TRBD1. The CDR3 loop spans 16 amino acids. The V gene end was trimmed by 6 bases and the J gene end by 0 bases; junction bases not matched to a gene: 9. The germline gives CDR1 MNHEY, CDR2 SVGEGT. CDR3 sequence reads: CASSQGVSTSTDTQYF. DNA of the CDR3: TGTGCCAGCAGCCAGGGGGTTTCAACAAGCACAGATACGCAGTATTTT.

This clonotype has a handful of counts. The chain links TRBV30 to TRBJ2-3, with a tentative D call TRBD1 (5 bases). V lost 3 bases and J lost 4, with 11 bases in between. Germline assignment: CDR1 GTSNPN and CDR2 SVGIG (reference sequence). The CDR3 is 13 residues long. CDR3 protein: CAWSQGRADTQYF. The CDR3 DNA is TGTGCCTGGAGCCAGGGAAGGGCAGATACGCAGTATTTT.

The V call is TRBV6-2 or TRBV6-3, the J call TRBJ2-1, with a tentative D call TRBD2 (5 bases). Trimming removed 7 bases from V and 8 bases from J, with 9 bases in between. Germline V gives CDR1 MNHEY, CDR2 SVGEGT. The CDR3 totals 11 residues. The CDR3 is CASKERDEQFF. The CDR3 DNA is TGTGCCAGCAAAGAGAGGGATGAGCAGTTCTTC.

The V gene is TRBV7-3, the J gene TRBJ2-2; TRBD2 matches 10 bases. The CDR3 loop spans 18 amino acids. Germline CDR1 reads SGHTA; CDR2 reads FQGTGA. Losses at the gene ends were 1 base for V and 3 bases for J; bases not matched to a gene: 8. The CDR3, as DNA: TGTGCCAGCAGCTTAATACCAGCGGGAGGGTTGGACACCGGGGAGCTGTTTTTT. It specifies CASSLIPAGGLDTGELFF.

The chain links TRBV3-1 to TRBJ1-2; perhaps TRBD1 as D (6 bases). V dropped 1 base and J dropped 8 bases, with 14 bases sitting between them. The germline V gene encodes CDR1 LGHDT and CDR2 YNNKEL (reference sequence). The CDR3 contains 14 residues. CDR3 amino acids: CASSQAGADQGYTF. In DNA, the CDR3 is TGTGCCAGCAGCCAAGCGGGGGCAGACCAGGGCTACACCTTC.

This clonotype was seen a few times. V and J are TRBV12-3 or TRBV12-4 and TRBJ2-1, with 9 bases fitting TRBD2. The CDR3 totals 16 residues. J gave up 3 bases and V 6 bases, and 9 bases lay outside the gene matches. The CDR3 is CASRLRGGERYNEQFF. CDR3 in DNA: TGTGCCAGCAGACTCCGCGGGGGGGAGCGCTACAATGAGCAGTTCTTC.

This clonotype was picked up many times. The chain uses TRBV10-2 and TRBJ1-6; D is ambiguous. This CDR3 comprises 12 residues. Between the trimmed V and J ends, which lost 3 bases and 8 bases, there was a span of 5 bases. In germline, CDR1 is WSHSY, CDR2 SAAADI. The CDR3: CASSEQHSPLHF. The CDR3, as DNA: TGCGCCAGCAGTGAACAGCATTCACCCCTCCACTTT.

This clonotype was observed a few times. The CDR3 loop is CASSRRGGSQVDQPQHF. Written as DNA, the CDR3 is TGTGCCAGCAGCCGTCGAGGAGGGAGTCAAGTGGATCAGCCCCAGCATTTT. J is TRBJ1-5 and V is TRBV6-6; unclear D gene. This CDR3 is built from 17 residues. V was shortened by 6 bases and J by 5 bases, with 23 bases between the two germline ends. Germline V gene lookup returns CDR1 MNHNY and CDR2 SVGAGI (reference sequence).

This clonotype was seen repeatedly, ten times or more. The V and J genes are TRBV7-8 and TRBJ2-7; 8 nucleotides line up with TRBD2. With V trimmed by 5 bases and J by 5 bases, 8 bases remained unmatched. The CDR3 length is 14 residues. CDR1 is SGHVS and CDR2 is FQNEAQ in the germline V gene. The CDR3 region has the DNA TGTGCCAGCAGCCGAACCCAGCGGGAGCACGAGCAGTACTTC. It is translated as CASSRTQREHEQYF.

The chain is built from TRBV6-1 and TRBJ1-4; no clear D gene. The ends were cut back, 2 bases at V and 3 bases at J, with 10 bases in the middle. The CDR3 is 15 residues long. Germline V gene lookup returns CDR1 MNHNS and CDR2 SASEGT. In DNA form, the CDR3 reads TGTGCCAGCAGTGAATACAGCCGTTCTAATGAAAAACTGTTTTTT. Its protein product is CASSEYSRSNEKLFF.

The gene calls are TRBV2 and TRBJ2-7; D may be TRBD1 or TRBD2 (6 bases each). This CDR3 comprises 17 residues. Germline V gives CDR1 SNHLY, CDR2 FYNNEI. V was trimmed by 1 base and J by 4 bases, leaving 20 bases between them. CDR3 protein: CASSEDWPGAGEYEQYF. The CDR3 DNA sequence: TGTGCCAGCAGTGAAGACTGGCCGGGGGCAGGGGAATACGAGCAGTACTTC.

This clonotype was picked up a small number of times. The chain uses TRBV6-5 and TRBJ1-4, with unresolved D. Deletions cut 0 bases from V and 0 bases from J, with 11 bases between. The V gene's germline CDR1 is MNHEY and CDR2 SVGAGI. The CDR3 length is 17 residues. The DNA of the CDR3 is TGTGCCAGCAGTTACTCATTTGTCGGCGCAACTAATGAAAAACTGTTTTTT. Translation: CASSYSFVGATNEKLFF.

The chain combines TRBV12-5 with TRBJ2-5; weak D call: TRBD1 (5 bases). This CDR3 region has 13 residues. Per germline, CDR1 LGHNT and CDR2 FRNRAP. V was pared by 3 bases and J by 4 bases, with 9 bases between. For the CDR3, the DNA is TGTGCTAGTGGTTTAGGGGTTGGAGAGACCCAGTACTTC. Protein product: CASGLGVGETQYF.

This clonotype was seen only a few times. The rearrangement links TRBV12-3 or TRBV12-4 to TRBJ1-1; possible D gene TRBD1, 5 bases. Trimming shortened V by 5 bases and J by 1 base, and 14 bases separated the two germline ends. The CDR3 length is 15 residues. CDR3 nucleotide sequence: TGTGCCAGCAGTCGTACCAGGGAACGGAACACTGAAGCTTTCTTT. Translating it yields CASSRTRERNTEAFF.

This clonotype was detected many times. V is TRBV28 and J is TRBJ1-1; 8 bases agree with TRBD1. The germline gives CDR1 MDHEN, CDR2 SYDVKM. J gave up 6 bases and V 5 bases, and 8 bases lay outside the gene matches. The CDR3 runs 14 residues. The CDR3 here is CASSERQGRAEAFF. In DNA, the CDR3 is TGTGCCAGCAGTGAGAGACAGGGGAGAGCTGAAGCTTTCTTT. The entire variable domain, with the rest obtained from reference TRBV28 and TRBJ1-1, is as follows: DVKVTQSSRYLVKRTGEKVFLECVQDMDHENMFWYRQDPGLGLRLIYFSYDVKMKEKGDIPEGYSVSREKKERFSLILESASTNQTSMYLCASSERQGRAEAFFGQGTRLTVV.

In regard to this clonotype: A read error may explain this, as a much larger clone is one base away. The chain couples TRBV7-2 to TRBJ1-1, with D perhaps matching TRBD1 (6 bases). V shed 5 bases and J shed 11 bases, with 21 bases lying between them. CDR1 and CDR2 (germline): SGHTA, FQGNSA. The CDR3 spans 14 residues. The CDR3 loop is CASSPVRGGKGAFF. CDR3 sequence (DNA): TGTGCCAGCAGCCCCGTGCGAGGGGGAAAGGGGGCTTTCTTT.

This clonotype has at least ten counts. J is TRBJ2-1 and V is TRBV28; 12 nucleotides line up with TRBD2. The CDR3 covers 16 residues. Germline loops: CDR1 MDHEN, CDR2 SYDVKM. Trimming took 8 bases from V and 2 from J; bases not matched to a gene: 7. Here the CDR3 reads CASPPTSGRTYNEQFF. The CDR3 bases are TGTGCCAGCCCACCAACTAGCGGGAGGACCTACAATGAGCAGTTCTTC.

This clonotype was seen only a few times. The chain has TRBV19 and TRBJ1-1; the D is unclear. The germline V gene has CDR1 LNHDA and CDR2 SQIVND (reference sequence). The CDR3 is made up of 14 amino acids. Between the trimmed V and J ends, which lost 0 bases and 10 bases, there was a span of 15 bases. In DNA form, the CDR3 reads TGTGCCAGTAGTATAGACCCCGGACCCCCGGGAGCTTTCTTT. It yields the protein CASSIDPGPPGAFF.

In its sample, this clonotype was seen many times. This chain links TRBV7-2 with TRBJ2-3, with TRBD2 matching over 7 bases. Per germline, CDR1 SGHTA and CDR2 FQGNSA. The CDR3 is 16 residues long. The V gene end was trimmed by 5 bases and the J gene end by 8 bases; junction bases not matched to a gene: 16. CDR3 amino acids: CASSPPVGGIRSTQYF. The CDR3 DNA reads TGTGCCAGCAGCCCCCCGGTCGGGGGGATCCGTTCTACGCAGTATTTT.

In regard to this clonotype: A much larger clone sits a single nucleotide away, making a read error possible. The chain is built from TRBV7-9 and TRBJ2-3; possible D gene TRBD2, 5 bases. Germline CDR1 reads SEHNR; CDR2 reads FQNEAQ (reference sequence). CDR3 length equals 16 residues. CDR3: CACSLSGAVSTDTQYF. The CDR3 bases are TGTGCCTGCAGCTTAAGCGGAGCGGTTAGCACAGATACGCAGTATTTT. Full variable domain (outside the CDR3, taken from reference TRBV7-9 and TRBJ2-3): DTGVSQNPRHKITKRGQNVTFRCDPISEHNRLYWYRQTLGQGPEFLTYFQNEAQLEKSRLLSDRFSAERPKGSFSTLEIQRTEQGDSAMYLCACSLSGAVSTDTQYFGPGTRLTVL.

This clonotype turned up a few times. The J gene is TRBJ2-5, the V gene TRBV5-1; no clear D gene. V was trimmed by 5 bases and J by 0 bases, leaving 20 bases between them. This CDR3 has 17 amino acids. Germline lookup yields CDR1 SGHRS and CDR2 YFSETQ. The CDR3 sequence is CASRPGRHPTYQETQYF. CDR3 DNA: TGCGCCAGCAGACCTGGGCGGCATCCAACGTACCAAGAGACCCAGTACTTC.

The chain carries TRBV19 and TRBJ2-5; weak D call: TRBD2 (6 bases). This CDR3 has 15 residues. CDR1 is LNHDA, CDR2 SQIVND, per germline (reference sequence). The germline V and J ends were trimmed by 3 bases and 2 bases, with 13 bases remaining between them. CDR3 region: CASSIGLAYQETQYF. DNA for the CDR3: TGTGCCAGTAGTATTGGGCTAGCGTATCAAGAGACCCAGTACTTC.

The genes are TRBV7-2 and TRBJ1-1; 12 bases map to TRBD1. Unmatched junction bases numbered 16, after V lost 5 bases and J lost 0 bases. The CDR3 is 20 amino acids. Germline values: CDR1 SGHTA, CDR2 FQGNSA. The CDR3 DNA is TGTGCCAGCAGCACAACCACCCACCAGGGACAGGGGGCACTGAACACTGAAGCTTTCTTT. Translated, it gives CASSTTTHQGQGALNTEAFF.

The chain joins TRBV7-9 to TRBJ2-7, with 8 bases fitting TRBD1. Germline loops: CDR1 SEHNR, CDR2 FQNEAQ (reference sequence). V lost 3 bases, J lost 0 bases, and 4 bases stayed unmatched. CDR3 length: 15 residues. CDR3 nucleotide sequence: TGTGCCAGCAGCTTGTTGGACAGGGCCTCCTACGAGCAGTACTTC. This gives the protein CASSLLDRASYEQYF.